Below are 24 T cell receptor beta chains sequenced from a single sample in a study of blood T cell repertoires in COVID-19. Only in-frame clones appear in the TCRdb table, and some are missing; sequencing was by immunoSEQ multiplex PCR. The table lists more than 35,000 clones, 65% to 90% of them singletons, with approximately 9.9% in the top ten. Material for sequencing was peripheral blood. The receptors originated from a human donor in a cohort sampled during active COVID-19.

The genes are TRBV20-1 and TRBJ2-1, with 8 bases that match TRBD2. V lost 3 bases and J lost 0; bases outside the gene matches: 1. The CDR3 spans 14 residues. The germline V gene has CDR1 DFQATT and CDR2 SNEGSKA (reference sequence). The CDR3 reads CSASRGGSYNEQFF. The CDR3 region has the DNA TGCAGTGCTAGTCGGGGGGGCTCCTACAATGAGCAGTTCTTC.

The rearrangement joins TRBV6-1 to TRBJ2-7; 8 bases map to TRBD1. CDR3 length equals 15 residues. Germline lookup yields CDR1 MNHNS and CDR2 SASEGT. V gave up 3 bases and J gave up 4 bases; unmatched junction bases: 8. CDR3 loop: CASSDPSRGQYEQYF. CDR3 DNA sequence: TGTGCCAGCAGTGACCCGTCCAGGGGGCAATACGAGCAGTACTTC.

The J gene is TRBJ1-5, the V gene TRBV6-5; 9 bases are shared with TRBD1. Trimming removed 6 bases from V and 7 bases from J; junction bases left unmatched: 7. The germline V gene has CDR1 MNHEY and CDR2 SVGAGI. The CDR3 totals 14 residues. The CDR3 reads CASRTGGSTQPQHF. The CDR3 nucleotides read TGTGCCAGCAGAACAGGGGGCAGTACCCAGCCCCAGCATTTT.

This clone appeared a single time. The chain links TRBV6-5 to TRBJ2-3, with D perhaps TRBD2 (5 bases). Germline V CDR1 and CDR2: MNHEY, SVGAGI. V dropped 0 bases and J dropped 6 bases, with 16 bases sitting between them. The CDR3 runs to 16 residues. For the CDR3, the DNA is TGTGCCAGCAGTTACTCAGGTTTGCCTACGGGGGATACGCAGTATTTT. Amino acid sequence: CASSYSGLPTGDTQYF.

J is TRBJ2-7 and V is TRBV11-2, with D perhaps matching TRBD1 (6 bases). Deletions cut 4 bases from V and 7 bases from J, with 23 bases between. Looked up from germline, CDR1 is SGHAT and CDR2 is FQNNGV. This CDR3 is built from 16 residues. CDR3 DNA sequence: TGTGCCAGCAGCTCTAGAATTGACAGGTCCTTTGAGGAGCAGTACTTC. It yields the protein CASSSRIDRSFEEQYF.

The rearrangement links TRBV15 to TRBJ2-1, with D hard to call. The CDR3 sequence is 15 residues long. The germline CDR1 and CDR2 sequences are LNHNV and YYDKDF (reference sequence). The ends were cut back, 1 base at V and 2 bases at J, with 9 bases in the middle. Here the CDR3 DNA reads TGTGCCACCAGCAGAGGCCGAGAGACCTACAATGAGCAGTTCTTC. Translating it yields CATSRGRETYNEQFF. Filled out from reference TRBV15 and TRBJ2-1, the complete variable domain reads DAMVIQNPRYQVTQFGKPVTLSCSQTLNHNVMYWYQQKSSQAPKLLFHYYDKDFNNEADTPDNFQSRRPNTSFCFLDIRSPGLGDTAMYLCATSRGRETYNEQFFGPGTRLTVL.

The chain is built from TRBV18 and TRBJ2-7; TRBD2 agrees at 15 bases. The CDR3 is 14 residues long. The germline gives CDR1 KGHSH, CDR2 LQKENI. V dropped 3 bases and J dropped 7; count of bases not matched to a gene: 1. The CDR3: CASSPGLAGGEQYF. In DNA form, the CDR3 reads TGTGCCAGCTCACCGGGACTAGCGGGAGGAGAGCAGTACTTC.

The genes are TRBV19 and TRBJ1-1; D may be TRBD1 (6 bases). Trimming shortened V by 5 bases and J by 5 bases, and 15 bases separated the two germline ends. From germline, CDR1 is LNHDA and CDR2 SQIVND (reference sequence). The CDR3 totals 14 residues. This chain's CDR3 is CASSSAAGVTEAFF. The CDR3 DNA reads TGTGCCAGTAGTTCAGCCGCAGGGGTTACTGAAGCTTTCTTT.

The chain links TRBV11-3 to TRBJ2-7; D is ambiguous. Trimming removed 2 bases at V and 4 bases at J, with 9 bases between. The germline V gene encodes CDR1 SGHNT and CDR2 YENEEA. CDR3 length: 13 residues. The CDR3 DNA reads as TGTGCCAGCAGCTTATTTCTGGAGTACGAGCAGTACTTC. Protein product: CASSLFLEYEQYF.

The rearrangement joins TRBV6-1 to TRBJ1-1; D gene ambiguous. The V gene lost 2 bases and the J gene lost 1 base, with 14 bases spanning the gap. This CDR3 spans 16 amino acids. The germline V gene has CDR1 MNHNS and CDR2 SASEGT. The CDR3 DNA follows: TGTGCCAGCAGTGAAACGGTGAATGAGCCGAACACTGAAGCTTTCTTT. Translating gives CASSETVNEPNTEAFF.

The chain couples TRBV3-1 (or the pseudogene TRBV3-2) to TRBJ2-3; TRBD2 agrees at 8 bases. Germline V CDR1 and CDR2: LGHDT, YNNKEL (reference sequence). This CDR3 spans 17 amino acids. J was trimmed by 3 bases and V by 0 bases; bases with no gene match: 8. This chain's CDR3 is CASSQETGGGRTDTQYF. CDR3 DNA sequence: TGTGCCAGCAGCCAAGAAACGGGGGGCGGGAGGACAGATACGCAGTATTTT.

V and J are TRBV27 and TRBJ1-3; 9 bases line up with TRBD1. The trim removed 5 bases at V and 3 bases at J, leaving 11 bases unmatched. The CDR3 consists of 17 residues. Germline V gives CDR1 MNHEY, CDR2 SMNVEV (reference sequence). The DNA of the CDR3 is TGTGCCAGCAGTAAATTGCCGGGACAGGGAGGTGGAAACACCATATATTTT. This sequence encodes CASSKLPGQGGGNTIYF.

V and J are TRBV7-9 and TRBJ1-3; D remains unclear. The CDR3 is 15 residues long. V lost 6 bases and J lost 3, with 15 bases in between. Per the germline V gene, CDR1 is SEHNR and CDR2 is FQNEAQ (reference sequence). The CDR3 sequence: CASSPRSGSGNTIYF. The CDR3 DNA is TGTGCCAGCAGTCCGCGATCGGGGAGTGGAAACACCATATATTTT.

This clone was seen only once. The chain carries TRBV5-4 and TRBJ1-6; D unresolved. The CDR3 totals 14 residues. Germline V gene data show CDR1 as SGHNT and CDR2 as YYREEE (reference sequence). V gave up 7 bases and J gave up 8 bases, with 16 bases separating them. The DNA of the CDR3 is TGTGCCAGCCCTACTCATGCCGGGGATTCACCCCTCCACTTT. Translating it yields CASPTHAGDSPLHF.

This clone was seen a single time. The V and J genes are TRBV19 and TRBJ2-5, with 8 bases matching TRBD2. Losses at the gene ends were 3 bases for V and 5 bases for J; bases not matched to a gene: 8. This CDR3 region has 15 residues. CDR1 is LNHDA, CDR2 SQIVND, per germline (reference sequence). CDR3 nucleotides: TGTGCCAGTAGTATTCGGGAGGGCTTCTGGGAGACCCAGTACTTC. Residues: CASSIREGFWETQYF.

V and J are TRBV5-1 and TRBJ1-3; D call uncertain. The CDR3 is 16 amino acids. Looked up from germline, CDR1 is SGHRS and CDR2 is YFSETQ. Trimming took off 0 bases at V and 0 bases at J, with 10 bases between the two ends. CDR3 sequence: CASSLGALSSGNTIYF. In nucleotides, the CDR3 is TGCGCCAGCAGCTTGGGGGCCCTTAGCTCTGGAAACACCATATATTTT. Filled out from reference TRBV5-1 and TRBJ1-3, the complete variable domain reads KAGVTQTPRYLIKTRGQQVTLSCSPISGHRSVSWYQQTPGQGLQFLFEYFSETQRNKGNFPGRFSGRQFSNSRSEMNVSTLELGDSALYLCASSLGALSSGNTIYFGEGSWLTVV.

This chain joins TRBV6-5 and TRBJ1-1; the D is unclear. The V gene's germline CDR1 is MNHEY and CDR2 SVGAGI. The CDR3 is 13 residues long. Deletions cut 7 bases from V and 6 bases from J, with 15 bases between. The CDR3, as DNA: TGTGCCAGCAAGGAAGTACAGAAAGCTGAAGCTTTCTTT. Protein product: CASKEVQKAEAFF.

This rearrangement joins TRBV28 to TRBJ1-2; no firm D call. Trimming removed 8 bases from V and 2 bases from J, with 12 bases in between. CDR3 length equals 13 residues. In germline, CDR1 is MDHEN, CDR2 SYDVKM. This CDR3 reads CASEGGTNYGYTF. As DNA, the CDR3 is TGTGCCAGCGAGGGCGGAACCAACTATGGCTACACCTTC.

V is TRBV30 and J is TRBJ2-7, with D unresolved. The ends were cut back, 1 base at V and 2 bases at J, with 18 bases in the middle. CDR1 is GTSNPN and CDR2 is SVGIG in the germline V gene (reference sequence). This CDR3 is built from 16 residues. DNA for the CDR3: TGTGCCTGGAGTGGGCGAGGAGCTTCGAATGCCTACGAGCAGTACTTC. Translating gives CAWSGRGASNAYEQYF.

V and J are TRBV7-6 and TRBJ1-4; D is perhaps TRBD1 (6 bases). Trimming removed 5 bases at V and 7 bases at J, with 20 bases between. CDR3 length: 16 amino acids. Germline loops: CDR1 SGHVS, CDR2 FNYEAQ. The CDR3 DNA reads TGTGCCAGCAGCCCTACTTCGGGGGGGGCAAGTGAAAAACTGTTTTTT. Amino acids: CASSPTSGGASEKLFF.

V is TRBV6-6 and J is TRBJ2-7, with TRBD1 identical over 10 bases. CDR3 length: 13 residues. The V gene's germline CDR1 is MNHNY and CDR2 SVGAGI (reference sequence). Trimming cost V 5 bases and J 5 bases; bases outside gene matches: 3. CDR3 protein: CASSRDRGDEQYF. In DNA form, the CDR3 reads TGTGCCAGCAGTCGGGACAGGGGCGACGAGCAGTACTTC.

The rearrangement joins TRBV4-1 to TRBJ2-2, with TRBD2 matching over 9 bases. After removal of 2 bases from V and 4 bases from J, the junction contained 11 bases not matched to a gene. The CDR3 length is 18 residues. In germline, CDR1 is MGHRA, CDR2 YSYEKL. The CDR3: CASSQPVLAGAVTGELFF. The CDR3 bases are TGCGCCAGCAGCCAACCGGTTTTAGCGGGAGCAGTCACCGGGGAGCTGTTTTTT.

V usage is TRBV7-9 and J usage is TRBJ2-7; 9 nucleotides match TRBD1. V trimming: 5 bases; J trimming: 5 bases; junction bases outside the gene matches: 4. This CDR3 has 13 amino acids. Germline CDR1 is SEHNR and CDR2 is FQNEAQ (reference sequence). CDR3 protein: CASSPWDRDEQYF. The DNA of the CDR3 is TGTGCCAGCAGCCCCTGGGACAGGGACGAGCAGTACTTC.

The chain carries TRBV2 and TRBJ1-5, with D unclear. The CDR3 spans 13 residues. V was pared by 6 bases and J by 4 bases, with 10 bases between. Germline V gene data show CDR1 as SNHLY and CDR2 as FYNNEI. CDR3 region: CASRWGGNQPQHF. The CDR3 coding sequence is TGTGCCAGCAGATGGGGAGGGAATCAGCCCCAGCATTTT.